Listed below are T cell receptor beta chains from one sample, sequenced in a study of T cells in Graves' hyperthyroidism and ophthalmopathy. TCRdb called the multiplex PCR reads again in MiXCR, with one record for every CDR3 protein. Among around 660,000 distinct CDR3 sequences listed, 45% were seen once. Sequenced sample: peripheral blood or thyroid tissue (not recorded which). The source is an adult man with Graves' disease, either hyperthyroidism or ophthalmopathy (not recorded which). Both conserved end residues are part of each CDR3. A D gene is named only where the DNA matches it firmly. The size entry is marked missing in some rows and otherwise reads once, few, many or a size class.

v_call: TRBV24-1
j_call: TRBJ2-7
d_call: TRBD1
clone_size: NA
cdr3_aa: CATSDRQGANYEQYF
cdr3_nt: TGTGCCACCAGTGATCGGCAGGGGGCCAACTACGAGCAGTACTTC

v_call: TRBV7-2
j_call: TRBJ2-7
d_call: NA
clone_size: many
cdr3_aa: CASSFRGAGEQYF
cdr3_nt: TGTGCCAGCAGCTTCCGAGGGGCCGGGGAGCAGTACTTC

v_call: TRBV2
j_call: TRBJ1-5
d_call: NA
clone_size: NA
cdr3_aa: CASSTGGGAEQPQHF
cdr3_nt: TGTGCCAGCAGTACCGGTGGGGGGGCCGAGCAGCCCCAGCATTTT

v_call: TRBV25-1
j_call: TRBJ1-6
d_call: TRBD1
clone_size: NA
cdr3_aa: CASSDRDAGTGNSPLHF
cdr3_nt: TGTGCCAGCAGTGATAGAGATGCCGGGACAGGGAATTCACCCCTCCACTTT

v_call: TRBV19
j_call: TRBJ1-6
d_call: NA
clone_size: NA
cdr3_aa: CASRGTGDYNSPLHF
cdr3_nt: TGTGCCAGTAGAGGGACGGGCGACTATAATTCACCCCTCCACTTT

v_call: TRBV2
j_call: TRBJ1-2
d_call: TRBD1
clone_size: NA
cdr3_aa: CAISGDRGPGYTF
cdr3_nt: TGTGCCATCAGTGGGGACAGGGGGCCTGGCTACACCTTC

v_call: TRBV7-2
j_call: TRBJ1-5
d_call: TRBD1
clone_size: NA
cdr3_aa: CASSFGQGGFPQHF
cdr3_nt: TGTGCCAGCAGCTTCGGACAGGGGGGTTTTCCCCAGCATTTT

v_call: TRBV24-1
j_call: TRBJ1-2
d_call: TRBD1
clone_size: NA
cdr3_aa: CASRSTGAIYGYTF
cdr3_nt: TGTGCCAGCAGGTCGACAGGGGCAATCTATGGCTACACCTTC

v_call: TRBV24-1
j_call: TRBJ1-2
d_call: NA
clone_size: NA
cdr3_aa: CATSLERGINYGYTF
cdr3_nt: TGTGCCACCAGCTTGGAGAGGGGCATCAACTATGGCTACACCTTC

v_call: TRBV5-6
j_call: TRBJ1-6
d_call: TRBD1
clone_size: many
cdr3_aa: CASSKGQVNSPLHF
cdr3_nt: TGTGCCAGCAGCAAGGGACAGGTGAATTCACCCCTCCACTTT

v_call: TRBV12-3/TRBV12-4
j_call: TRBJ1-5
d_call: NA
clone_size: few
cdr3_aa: CASSFWGLGNQPQHF
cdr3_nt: TGTGCCAGCAGTTTTTGGGGGTTGGGCAATCAGCCCCAGCATTTT

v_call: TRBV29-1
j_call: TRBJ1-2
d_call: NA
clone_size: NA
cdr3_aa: CSVERQPLYGYTF
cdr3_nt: TGCAGCGTTGAAAGACAGCCCCTCTATGGCTACACCTTC

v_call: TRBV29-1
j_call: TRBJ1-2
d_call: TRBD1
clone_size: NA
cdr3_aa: CSAGRTGVGSDGYTF
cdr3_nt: TGCAGCGCTGGGCGGACAGGGGTAGGATCGGATGGCTACACCTTC

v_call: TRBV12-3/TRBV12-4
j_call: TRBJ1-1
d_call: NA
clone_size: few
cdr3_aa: CASSGVGGDTEAFF
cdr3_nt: TGTGCCAGCAGTGGGGTAGGGGGGGACACTGAAGCTTTCTTT

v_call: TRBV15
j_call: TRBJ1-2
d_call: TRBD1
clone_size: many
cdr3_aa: CATSKDTGTGGNYGYTF
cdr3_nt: TGTGCCACCAGCAAAGACACCGGGACAGGGGGTAACTATGGCTACACCTTC

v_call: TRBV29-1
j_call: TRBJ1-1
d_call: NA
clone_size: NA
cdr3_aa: CSVEDLRGRDTEAFF
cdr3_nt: TGCAGCGTTGAAGATCTGCGGGGTCGGGACACTGAAGCTTTCTTT

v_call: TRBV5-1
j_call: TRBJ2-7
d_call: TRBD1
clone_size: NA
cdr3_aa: CASSLVGTGRNYEQYF
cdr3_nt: TGCGCCAGCAGCTTGGTTGGGACAGGGCGGAACTACGAGCAGTACTTC

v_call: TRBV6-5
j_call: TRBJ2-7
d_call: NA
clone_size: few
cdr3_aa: CASSYSIGNEQYF
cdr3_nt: TGTGCCAGCAGTTACTCGATTGGTAACGAGCAGTACTTC

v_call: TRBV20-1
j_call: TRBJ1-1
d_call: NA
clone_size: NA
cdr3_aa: CSAREGGGHTEAFF
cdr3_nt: TGCAGTGCTAGAGAGGGTGGGGGACACACTGAAGCTTTCTTT

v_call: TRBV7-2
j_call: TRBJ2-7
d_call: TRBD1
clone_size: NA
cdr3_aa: CASSPRGATGGAEQYF
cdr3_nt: TGTGCCAGCAGCCCAAGAGGAGCAACAGGGGGCGCCGAGCAGTACTTC

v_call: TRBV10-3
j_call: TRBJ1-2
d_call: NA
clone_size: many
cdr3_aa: CAISETEGYTF
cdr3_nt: TGTGCCATCAGTGAAACTGAAGGCTACACCTTC

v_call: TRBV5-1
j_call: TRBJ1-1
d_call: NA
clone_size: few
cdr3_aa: CASSWTDNTEAFF
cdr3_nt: TGCGCCAGCAGCTGGACAGACAACACTGAAGCTTTCTTT

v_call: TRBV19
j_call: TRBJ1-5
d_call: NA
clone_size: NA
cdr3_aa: CASSPWGDGNQPQHF
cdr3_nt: TGTGCCAGTAGTCCCTGGGGGGACGGCAATCAGCCCCAGCATTTT

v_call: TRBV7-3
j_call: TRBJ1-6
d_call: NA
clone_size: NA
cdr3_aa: CASSPQPSNNSPLHF
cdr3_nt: TGTGCCAGCAGCCCACAACCTTCAAATAATTCACCCCTCCACTTT

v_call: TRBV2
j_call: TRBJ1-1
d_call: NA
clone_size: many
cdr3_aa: CASSLQVFTEAFF
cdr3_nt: TGTGCCAGCAGTTTACAGGTGTTCACTGAAGCTTTCTTT

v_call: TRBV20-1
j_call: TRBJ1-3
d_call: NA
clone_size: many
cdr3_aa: CSARVGGNTIYF
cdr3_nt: TGCAGTGCTAGAGTCGGAGGGAACACCATATATTTT

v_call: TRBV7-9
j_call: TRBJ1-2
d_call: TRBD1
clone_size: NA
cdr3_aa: CASSLGTGIEGYTF
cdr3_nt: TGTGCCAGCAGCTTGGGGACAGGTATAGAGGGCTACACCTTC

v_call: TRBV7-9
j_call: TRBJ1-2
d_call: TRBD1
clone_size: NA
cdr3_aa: CASSLGTVVGYTF
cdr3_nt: TGTGCCAGCAGCCTCGGGACAGTGGTGGGCTACACCTTC

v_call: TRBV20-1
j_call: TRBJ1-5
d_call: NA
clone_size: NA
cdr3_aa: CSAARTSGGQPQHF
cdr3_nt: TGCAGTGCTGCACGGACTAGCGGTGGGCAGCCCCAGCATTTT

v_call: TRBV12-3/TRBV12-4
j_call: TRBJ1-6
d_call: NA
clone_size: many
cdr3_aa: CASSQGSPLHF
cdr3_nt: TGTGCCAGCAGTCAGGGCTCACCCCTCCACTTT

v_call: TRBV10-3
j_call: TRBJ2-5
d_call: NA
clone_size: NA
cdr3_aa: CASSSDSKWETQYF
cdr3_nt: TGTGCCAGCAGTTCGGACAGTAAGTGGGAGACCCAGTACTTC

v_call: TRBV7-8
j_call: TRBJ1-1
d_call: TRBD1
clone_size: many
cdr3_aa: CASSLRDSPEDNAFF
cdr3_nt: TGTGCCAGCAGCTTAAGGGACAGCCCTGAGGATAACGCTTTCTTT

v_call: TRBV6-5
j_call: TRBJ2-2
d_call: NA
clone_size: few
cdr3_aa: CATRKGTGELFF
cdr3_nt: TGTGCCACTCGTAAGGGTACCGGGGAGCTGTTTTTT

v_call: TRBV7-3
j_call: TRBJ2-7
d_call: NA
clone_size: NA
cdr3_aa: CASSLGDGNEQYF
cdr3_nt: TGTGCCAGCAGCTTAGGGGACGGGAACGAGCAGTACTTC

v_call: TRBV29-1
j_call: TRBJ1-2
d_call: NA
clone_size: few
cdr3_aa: CSADSYGYTF
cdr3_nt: TGCAGCGCGGACAGCTATGGCTACACCTTC

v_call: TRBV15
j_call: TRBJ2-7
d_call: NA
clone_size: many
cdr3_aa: CATSREPRSYEQYF
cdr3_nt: TGTGCCACCAGCAGAGAGCCCAGATCCTACGAGCAGTACTTC

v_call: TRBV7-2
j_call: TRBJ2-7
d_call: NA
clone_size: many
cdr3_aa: CASSFGGHSSYEQYF
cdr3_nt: TGTGCCAGCAGCTTTGGTGGGCATAGCTCCTACGAGCAGTACTTC

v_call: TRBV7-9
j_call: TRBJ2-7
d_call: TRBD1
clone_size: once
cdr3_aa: CASSMPDRGDYEQYF
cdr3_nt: TGTGCCAGCAGCATGCCGGACAGGGGGGACTACGAGCAGTACTTC

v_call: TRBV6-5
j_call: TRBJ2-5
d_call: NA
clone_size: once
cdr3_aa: CASSDFGPGQETQYF
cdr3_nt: NA

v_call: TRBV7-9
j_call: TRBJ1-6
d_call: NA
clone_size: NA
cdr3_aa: CASSRGLIPLHF
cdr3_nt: TGTGCCAGCAGCCGGGGACTCATTCCCCTCCACTTT

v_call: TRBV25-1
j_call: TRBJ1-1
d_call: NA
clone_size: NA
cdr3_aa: CASLGGRNTEAFF
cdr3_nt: TGTGCCAGCCTTGGGGGCCGAAACACTGAAGCTTTCTTT

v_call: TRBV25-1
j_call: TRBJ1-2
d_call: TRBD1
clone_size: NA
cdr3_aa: CASSDRTGGGYTF
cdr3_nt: TGTGCCAGCAGTGACCGGACAGGGGGCGGCTACACCTTC

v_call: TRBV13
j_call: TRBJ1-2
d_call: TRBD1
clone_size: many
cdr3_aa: CASSSIAGQGANYGYTF
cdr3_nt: TGTGCCAGCAGCTCCATCGCCGGACAGGGGGCTAACTATGGCTACACCTTC

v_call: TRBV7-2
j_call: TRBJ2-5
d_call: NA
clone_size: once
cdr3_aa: CASSPAVGDQETQYF
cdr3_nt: TGTGCCAGCAGCCCCGCCGTGGGGGACCAAGAGACCCAGTACTTC

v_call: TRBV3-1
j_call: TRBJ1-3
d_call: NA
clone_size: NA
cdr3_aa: CASSQGPVDTIYF
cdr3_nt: TGTGCCAGCAGCCAAGGTCCCGTTGACACCATATATTTT

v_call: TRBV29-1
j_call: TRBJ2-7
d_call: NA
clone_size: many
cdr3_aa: CSVEDATGNEQYF
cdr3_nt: TGCAGCGTTGAAGATGCGACAGGTAACGAGCAGTACTTC

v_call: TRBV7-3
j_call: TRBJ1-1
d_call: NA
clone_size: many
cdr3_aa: CASSQMVMRTEAFF
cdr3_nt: TGTGCCAGCAGCCAAATGGTCATGAGAACTGAAGCTTTCTTT

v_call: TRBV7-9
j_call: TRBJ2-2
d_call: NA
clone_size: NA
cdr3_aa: CASSLATSTGELFF
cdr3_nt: TGTGCCAGCAGCTTGGCGACTTCCACCGGGGAGCTGTTTTTT

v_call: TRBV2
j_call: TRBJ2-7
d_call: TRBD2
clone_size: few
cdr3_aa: CASTTTRGVGEQYF
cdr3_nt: TGTGCCAGCACCACAACACGGGGGGTCGGCGAGCAGTACTTC

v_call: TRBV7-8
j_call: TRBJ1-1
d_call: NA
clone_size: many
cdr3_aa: CASSLELTGGNTEAFF
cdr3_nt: TGTGCCAGCAGCTTAGAGCTGACAGGCGGGAACACTGAAGCTTTCTTT

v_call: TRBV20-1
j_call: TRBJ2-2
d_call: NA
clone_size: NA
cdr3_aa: CSAREPGQANTGELFF
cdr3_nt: TGCAGTGCTAGAGAACCGGGACAAGCGAACACCGGGGAGCTGTTTTTT

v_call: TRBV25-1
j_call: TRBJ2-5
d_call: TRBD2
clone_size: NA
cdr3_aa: CASSARGTSQETQYF
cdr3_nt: TGTGCCAGCAGTGCTCGAGGGACTAGCCAAGAGACCCAGTACTTC

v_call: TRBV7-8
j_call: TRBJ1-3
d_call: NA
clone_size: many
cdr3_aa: CASSFQRSGNTIYF
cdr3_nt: TGTGCCAGCAGCTTCCAGCGATCTGGAAACACCATATATTTT

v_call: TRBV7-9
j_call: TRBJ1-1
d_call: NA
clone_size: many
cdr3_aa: CASSLYRLNTEAFF
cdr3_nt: TGTGCCAGCAGTTTATATCGGTTGAACACTGAAGCTTTCTTT